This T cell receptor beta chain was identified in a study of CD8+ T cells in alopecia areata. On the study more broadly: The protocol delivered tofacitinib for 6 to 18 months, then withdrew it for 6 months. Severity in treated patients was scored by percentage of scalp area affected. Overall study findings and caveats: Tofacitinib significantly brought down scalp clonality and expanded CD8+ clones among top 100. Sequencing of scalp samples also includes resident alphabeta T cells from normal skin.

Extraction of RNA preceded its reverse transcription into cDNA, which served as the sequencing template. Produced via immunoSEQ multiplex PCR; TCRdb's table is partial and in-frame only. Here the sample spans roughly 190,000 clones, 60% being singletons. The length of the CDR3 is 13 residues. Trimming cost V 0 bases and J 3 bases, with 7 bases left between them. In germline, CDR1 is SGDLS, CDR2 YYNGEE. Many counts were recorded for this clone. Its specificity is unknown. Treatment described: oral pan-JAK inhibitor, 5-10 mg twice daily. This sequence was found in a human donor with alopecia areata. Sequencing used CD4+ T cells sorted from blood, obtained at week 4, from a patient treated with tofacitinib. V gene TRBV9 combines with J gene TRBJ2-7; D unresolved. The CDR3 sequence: CASSVAPGYEQYF. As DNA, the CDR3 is TGTGCCAGCAGCGTAGCTCCTGGCTACGAGCAGTACTTC.